This T cell receptor (beta chain) stems from a study of Ad26.COV2.S vaccination and SARS-CoV-2 variants. Across the whole study: Donor was in the COV1001 Ad26.COV2.S trial arm.

The V gene's germline CDR1 is SGHDT and CDR2 YYEEEE. V was clipped by 3 bases and J by 4 bases; unmatched bases: 2. CDR3 length equals 13 residues. The study, taken as a whole, reports: Vaccine and placebo recipients had comparable breadth of non-spike TCRs.

This clone was seen only once. Its cognate antigen is unknown. Indicated treatment: about 20 received Ad26.COV2.S at low or high dose, single or two shots; a few received placebo; per-sample allocation not given. Samples came from day 63 after the first vaccine or placebo injection. An adult donor aged 18-55 years was enrolled in Boston. Produced via immunoSEQ multiplex PCR; TCRdb's table is partial and in-frame only. The table shows about 680,000 clones, with around 90% occurring only once. Sequencing was performed on peripheral blood, taken in a trial of Ad26.COV2.S vaccine versus placebo. This receptor was taken from a person between 18 and 65 years old who received the Ad26.COV2.S COVID-19 vaccine or a placebo. V is TRBV5-6 and J is TRBJ2-7; 9 nucleotides align to TRBD1. The CDR3 nucleotides are TGTGCCAGCAGCTCACAGGGGGCTTACGAGCAGTACTTC. It codes for CASSSQGAYEQYF.